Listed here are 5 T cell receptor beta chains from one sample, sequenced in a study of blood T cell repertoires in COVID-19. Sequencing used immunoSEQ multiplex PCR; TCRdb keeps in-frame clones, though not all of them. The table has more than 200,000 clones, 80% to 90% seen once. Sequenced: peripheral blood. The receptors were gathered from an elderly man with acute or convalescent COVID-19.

DNA for the CDR3: TGTGCCAGCAGCACAACCCTAGCGGGAGTCGCCAATGAGCAGTTCTTC. Translated, it gives CASSTTLAGVANEQFF. V usage is TRBV7-2 and J usage is TRBJ2-1, with 10 bases identical to TRBD2. The CDR3 is 16 amino acids. V shed 5 bases and J 6 bases; nucleotides not matched to a gene: 10. CDR1 and CDR2 from the germline V gene are SGHTA and FQGNSA.

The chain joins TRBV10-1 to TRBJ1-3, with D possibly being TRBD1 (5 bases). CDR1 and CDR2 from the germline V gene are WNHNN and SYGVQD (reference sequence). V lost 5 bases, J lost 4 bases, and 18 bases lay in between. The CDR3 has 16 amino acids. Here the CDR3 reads CASSLFPRRVGNTIYF. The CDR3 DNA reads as TGCGCCAGCAGTTTATTCCCCCGCAGGGTCGGAAACACCATATATTTT.

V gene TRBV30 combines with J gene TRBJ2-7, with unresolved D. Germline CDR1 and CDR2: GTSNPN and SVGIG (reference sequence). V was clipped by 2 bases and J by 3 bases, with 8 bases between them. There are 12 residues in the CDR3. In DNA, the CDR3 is TGTGCCTGGAGTCCGGGTTTCTACGAGCAGTACTTC. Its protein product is CAWSPGFYEQYF.

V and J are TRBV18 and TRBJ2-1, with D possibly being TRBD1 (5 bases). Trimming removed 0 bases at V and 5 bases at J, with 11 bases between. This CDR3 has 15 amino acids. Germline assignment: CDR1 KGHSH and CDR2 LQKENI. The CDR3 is CASSPPGRANNEQFF. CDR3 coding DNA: TGTGCCAGCTCACCACCGGGCAGGGCAAACAATGAGCAGTTCTTC.

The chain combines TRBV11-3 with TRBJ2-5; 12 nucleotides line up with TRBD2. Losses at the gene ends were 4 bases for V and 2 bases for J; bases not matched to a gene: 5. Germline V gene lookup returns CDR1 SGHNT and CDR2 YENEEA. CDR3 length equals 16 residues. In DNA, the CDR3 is TGTGCCAGCAGCTGGGGACTAGCGGGCCCTCAAGAGACCCAGTACTTC. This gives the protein CASSWGLAGPQETQYF.